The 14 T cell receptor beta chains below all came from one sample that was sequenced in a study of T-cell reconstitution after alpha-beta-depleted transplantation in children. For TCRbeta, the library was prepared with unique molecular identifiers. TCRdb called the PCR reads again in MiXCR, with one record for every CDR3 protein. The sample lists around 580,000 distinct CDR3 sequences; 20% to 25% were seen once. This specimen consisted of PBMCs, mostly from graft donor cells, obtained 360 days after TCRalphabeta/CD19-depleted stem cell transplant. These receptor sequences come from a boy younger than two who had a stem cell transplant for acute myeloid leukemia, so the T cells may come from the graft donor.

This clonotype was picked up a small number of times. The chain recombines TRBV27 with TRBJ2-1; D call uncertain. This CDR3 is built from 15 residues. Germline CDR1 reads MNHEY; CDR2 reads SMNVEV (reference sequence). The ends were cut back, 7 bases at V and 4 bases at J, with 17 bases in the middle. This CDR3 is CASTHVVAGYNEQFF. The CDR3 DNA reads TGTGCCAGCACCCACGTAGTGGCCGGGTACAATGAGCAGTTCTTC.

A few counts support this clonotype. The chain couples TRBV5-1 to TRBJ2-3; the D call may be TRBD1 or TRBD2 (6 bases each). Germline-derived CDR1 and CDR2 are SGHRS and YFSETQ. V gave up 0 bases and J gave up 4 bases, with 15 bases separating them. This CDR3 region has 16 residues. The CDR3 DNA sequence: TGCGCCAGCAGCTTGGAGGGGGGCGGTATTGCAGATACGCAGTATTTT. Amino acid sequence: CASSLEGGGIADTQYF. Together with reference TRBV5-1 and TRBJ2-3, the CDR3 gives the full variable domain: KAGVTQTPRYLIKTRGQQVTLSCSPISGHRSVSWYQQTPGQGLQFLFEYFSETQRNKGNFPGRFSGRQFSNSRSEMNVSTLELGDSALYLCASSLEGGGIADTQYFGPGTRLTVL.

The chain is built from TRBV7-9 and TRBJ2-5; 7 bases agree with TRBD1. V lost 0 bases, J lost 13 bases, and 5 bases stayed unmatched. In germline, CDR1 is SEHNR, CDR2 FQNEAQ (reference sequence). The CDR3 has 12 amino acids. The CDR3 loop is CASSLARDSPYF. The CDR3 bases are TGTGCCAGCAGCTTAGCACGGGACAGTCCGTACTTC.

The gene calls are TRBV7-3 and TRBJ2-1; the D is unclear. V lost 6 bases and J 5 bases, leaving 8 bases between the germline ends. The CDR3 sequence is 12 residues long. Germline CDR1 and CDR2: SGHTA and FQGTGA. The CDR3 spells CASSNGNNEQFF. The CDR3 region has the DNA TGTGCCAGCAGTAACGGCAACAATGAGCAGTTCTTC.

The CDR3 protein is CASSLVAGGLDTQYF. CDR3 bases: TGTGCCAGCAGCTTAGTGGCGGGGGGGTTAGATACGCAGTATTTT. The chain links TRBV7-2 to TRBJ2-3; TRBD2 aligns across 9 bases. Germline V gene lookup returns CDR1 SGHTA and CDR2 FQGNSA. The V gene end was trimmed by 1 base and the J gene end by 5 bases; junction bases not matched to a gene: 4. The CDR3 spans 15 residues.

The CDR3 here is CSASGGQSYEQYF. The CDR3 DNA reads as TGCAGTGCTAGTGGCGGGCAATCCTACGAGCAGTACTTC. This chain joins TRBV20-1 and TRBJ2-7; D possibly corresponds to TRBD2 (5 bases). With 3 bases removed from V and 1 base from J, the gap between germline ends came to 10 bases. Per germline, CDR1 DFQATT and CDR2 SNEGSKA (reference sequence). The CDR3 extends over 13 amino acids.

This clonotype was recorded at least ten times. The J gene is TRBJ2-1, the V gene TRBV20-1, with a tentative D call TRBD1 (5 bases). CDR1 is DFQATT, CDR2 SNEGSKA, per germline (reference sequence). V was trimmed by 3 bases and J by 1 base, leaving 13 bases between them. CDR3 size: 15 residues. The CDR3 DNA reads TGCAGTGCTAGGGTGGGCAGGGCGTCCTACAATGAGCAGTTCTTC. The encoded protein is CSARVGRASYNEQFF.

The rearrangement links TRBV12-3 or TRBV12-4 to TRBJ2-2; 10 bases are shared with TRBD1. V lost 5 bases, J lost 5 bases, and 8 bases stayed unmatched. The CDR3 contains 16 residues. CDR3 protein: CASSPGTGVGTGELFF. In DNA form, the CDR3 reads TGTGCCAGCAGTCCCGGGACAGGGGTAGGAACCGGGGAGCTGTTTTTT.

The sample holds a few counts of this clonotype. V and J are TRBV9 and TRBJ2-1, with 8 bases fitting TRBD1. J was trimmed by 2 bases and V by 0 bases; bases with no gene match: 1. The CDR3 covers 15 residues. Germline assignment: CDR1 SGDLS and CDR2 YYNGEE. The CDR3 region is CASSVDRGAYNEQFF. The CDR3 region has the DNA TGTGCCAGCAGCGTAGACAGGGGGGCCTACAATGAGCAGTTCTTC.

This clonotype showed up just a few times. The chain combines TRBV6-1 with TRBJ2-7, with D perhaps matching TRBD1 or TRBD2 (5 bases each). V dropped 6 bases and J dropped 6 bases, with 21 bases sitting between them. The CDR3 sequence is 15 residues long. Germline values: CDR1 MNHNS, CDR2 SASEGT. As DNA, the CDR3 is TGTGCCAGCAGAACCCGGACACGCTACCGGGGCGAGCAGTACGTC. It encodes CASRTRTRYRGEQYV.

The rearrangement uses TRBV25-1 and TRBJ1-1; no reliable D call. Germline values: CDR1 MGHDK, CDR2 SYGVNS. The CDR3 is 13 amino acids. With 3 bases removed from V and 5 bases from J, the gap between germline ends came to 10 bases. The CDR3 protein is CASSDPGRTEAFF. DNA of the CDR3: TGTGCCAGCAGTGATCCTGGACGGACTGAAGCTTTCTTT.

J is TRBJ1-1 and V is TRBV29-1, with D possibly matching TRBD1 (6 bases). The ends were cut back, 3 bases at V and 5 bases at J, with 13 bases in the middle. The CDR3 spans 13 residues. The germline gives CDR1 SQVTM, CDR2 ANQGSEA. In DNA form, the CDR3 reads TGCAGCGTTGATACGGGAAGGGGGACTGAAGCTTTCTTT. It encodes CSVDTGRGTEAFF.

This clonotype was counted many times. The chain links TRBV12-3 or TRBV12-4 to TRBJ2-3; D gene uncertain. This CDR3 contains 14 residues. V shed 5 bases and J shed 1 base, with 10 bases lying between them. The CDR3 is CASSPDRRTDTQYF. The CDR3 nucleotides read TGTGCCAGCAGTCCCGACCGTCGCACAGATACGCAGTATTTT.

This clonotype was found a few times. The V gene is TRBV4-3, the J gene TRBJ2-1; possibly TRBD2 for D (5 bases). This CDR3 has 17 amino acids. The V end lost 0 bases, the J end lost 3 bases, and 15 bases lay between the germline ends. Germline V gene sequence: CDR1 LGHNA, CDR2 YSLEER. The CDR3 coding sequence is TGCGCCAGCAGCCAAGATCTCAGACGGGATCTCTACAATGAGCAGTTCTTC. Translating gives CASSQDLRRDLYNEQFF.